These T cell receptor beta chains were read from a single sample in a study of T cell repertoires in cytomegalovirus infection. Using its own MiXCR run on the reads, TCRdb lists one record per CDR3 protein. This sample carries approximately 100,000 distinct CDR3 sequences, less than 25% of them seen once, and the ten largest clones take around 40%. Sequencing input: CD8+ T cells from PBMCs. Receptors originate from a human donor in good health (CMV status not recorded). Some clones in this sample may be carry-over from other donors' samples. Both conserved end residues are part of each CDR3. D genes are given only for firm matches. Clone size is not always given. Where it is, it says once, few, many or a class for expanded clones.

>TRBD1|.|TRBJ2-7|TRBV28
TGTGCCAGCAGTGGAGCGCTGGGACAGGGGTACGAGCAGTACTTC
CASSGALGQGYEQYF
>.|.|TRBJ2-5|TRBV15
TGTGCCACCAGCAGAGATCGCGACCGGCTAAACTTC
CATSRDRDRLNF
>.|.|TRBJ1-1|TRBV7-9
TGTGCCAGCAGCAGCGAAGCGAGTCGGGGGACTGAAGCTTTCTTT
CASSSEASRGTEAFF
>.|.|TRBJ1-4|TRBV7-9
TGTGCCAGCAGCTCCGGACCCGAGCCCAATGAAAAACTGTTTTTT
CASSSGPEPNEKLFF
>.|.|TRBJ2-1|TRBV4-1
TGCGCCAGCAGCTTAGATGTCGGTGAGCAGTTCTTC
CASSLDVGEQFF
>.|once|TRBJ2-3|TRBV7-9
TGTGCCAGCAGCTTAGGCGAAGGCGGGGCTAGCACAGATACGCAGTATTTT
CASSLGEGGASTDTQYF
>.|.|TRBJ2-5|TRBV27
TGTGCCAGCAGTTTATTGGGGGAAGAGACCCAGTACTTC
CASSLLGEETQYF
>TRBD2|.|TRBJ2-4|TRBV4-3
TGCGCCAGCAGTCTCGGAGCGGGATCCGGGGCGTACTTC
CASSLGAGSGAYF
>TRBD2|medium-sized|TRBJ2-5|TRBV6-6
TGTGCCAGCAGTTACTTTCGTCCCGGGACTAGGCAAGAGACCCAGTACTTC
CASSYFRPGTRQETQYF
>TRBD2|.|TRBJ2-7|TRBV20-1
TGCAGTGCTAGCTCCGGGACTAGCTCCTACGAGCAGTACTTC
CSASSGTSSYEQYF
>.|few|TRBJ2-3|TRBV2
TGTGCCAGCAGTTACGGGACCCCTGACCCGCAGTATTTT
CASSYGTPDPQYF
>TRBD1|few|TRBJ2-7|TRBV7-9
TGTGCCAGCAGCTTGCCGGACAGGACGGGCGAGCAGTACTTC
CASSLPDRTGEQYF
>.|few|TRBJ1-5|TRBV27
TGTGCCAGCAGTGTGACCATCGATCAGCCCCAGCATTTT
CASSVTIDQPQHF
>TRBD1|few|TRBJ2-3|TRBV28
TGTGCCAGCAGATATCCGGGACAGGGGAATACGCAGTATTTT
CASRYPGQGNTQYF
>TRBD2|few|TRBJ2-1|TRBV11-2
TGTGCCAGCAGCTTAGGGCCTAGCGGGAGTAATGAGCAGTTCTTC
CASSLGPSGSNEQFF
>TRBD1|.|TRBJ1-1|TRBV19
TGTGCCAGTAGTATGGAGTTGACAGGGATGAACACTGAAGCTTTCTTT
CASSMELTGMNTEAFF
>.|few|TRBJ1-1|TRBV7-9
TGTGCCAGCAGCTTAAGGGTGACTGAAGCTTTCTTT
CASSLRVTEAFF
>.|.|TRBJ2-2|TRBV10-3
TGTGCCATCAGCCCTGGAGGGGGCGAAGGGACCGGGGAGCTGTTTTTT
CAISPGGGEGTGELFF
>TRBD2|few|TRBJ2-1|TRBV29-1
TGCAGCGTAGTCGGACTAGCGGGGCAGTTCTTC
CSVVGLAGQFF
>.|.|TRBJ2-7|TRBV10-3
TGTGCCACCCAAGGAGGGGAGGACGAGCAGTACTTC
CATQGGEDEQYF
>.|.|TRBJ1-2|TRBV7-8
TGTGCCAGCAGCTTCCCAGGGGAGGGCTATGGCTACACCTTC
CASSFPGEGYGYTF
>TRBD1|.|TRBJ2-5|TRBV12-3/TRBV12-4
TGTGCCAGCACCCATATGACAGGGGCCGAGACCCAGTACTTC
CASTHMTGAETQYF
>TRBD1|many|TRBJ2-7|TRBV7-2
TGTGCCAGCAGCTGGGACAGAGCCTACGAGCAGTACTTC
CASSWDRAYEQYF
>TRBD2|many|TRBJ2-1|TRBV7-2
TGTGCCAGCAGCTTAGCTGCGGGAGACTACAATGAGCAGTTCTTC
CASSLAAGDYNEQFF
>.|.|TRBJ1-1|TRBV9
TGTGCCAGCAGCCCAGAGGGGTCAGGTCGTGGCACTGAAGCTTTCTTT
CASSPEGSGRGTEAFF
>.|.|TRBJ2-2|TRBV29-1
TGCAGCGTTGTGGCAGGGTGGACCGGGGAGCTGTTTTTT
CSVVAGWTGELFF
>TRBD1|.|TRBJ2-5|TRBV23-1
TGCGCCAGCAGTCAATCGGGGGACAGGCAAGAGACCCAGTACTTC
CASSQSGDRQETQYF
>.|few|TRBJ2-2|TRBV7-6
TGTGCCAGCAGCTTAGGGGGTAGCTGGTCGAACACCGGGGAGCTGTTTTTT
CASSLGGSWSNTGELFF
>.|few|TRBJ1-2|TRBV27
TGTGCCAGCAGTTTATATGGGGCCAGGGGCTCCCAATTCTTTAACTATGGCTACACCTTC
CASSLYGARGSQFFNYGYTF
>TRBD2|few|TRBJ2-1|TRBV27
TGTGCCAGCAGTTTATACCCTAGCGGGAGCTCCTACAATGAGCAGTTCTTC
CASSLYPSGSSYNEQFF
>TRBD1|.|TRBJ1-1|TRBV19
TGTGCCAGCAGGGGGGTGGTGGGCACTGAAGCTTTCTTT
CASRGVVGTEAFF
>.|.|TRBJ2-7|TRBV10-3
TGTGCCATCAGTGACCGGGACAGGAGCCCGGCGGGAGCGGCCGAGCAGTACTTC
CAISDRDRSPAGAAEQYF
>.|few|TRBJ2-7|TRBV6-5
TGTGCCAGCAGTACCTCTACCCACCCTCTCGATTCCTACGAGCAGTACTTC
CASSTSTHPLDSYEQYF
>.|.|TRBJ2-7|TRBV3-1
TGTGCCAGCAGCCAAGACAGAGTTATCTACGAGCAGTACTTC
CASSQDRVIYEQYF
>.|few|TRBJ2-7|TRBV28
TGTGCCAGCAGAGGGGCAGATAGCTCCTACGAGCAGTACTTC
CASRGADSSYEQYF
>.|many|TRBJ1-1|TRBV28
TGTGCCAGCAGTTTAACACGACTAGACACTGAAGCTTTCTTT
CASSLTRLDTEAFF
>TRBD2|many|TRBJ2-5|TRBV7-6
TGTGCCAGCAGCCCCCGACTAGCGGGAGGGGAGACCCAGTACTTC
CASSPRLAGGETQYF
>.|.|TRBJ2-3|TRBV28
TGTGCCAGCAGTCACACAACAGAAGTCACAGATACGCAGTATTTT
CASSHTTEVTDTQYF
>TRBD1|.|TRBJ1-5|TRBV7-2
TGTGCCAGCAGCTTATCAGGGGGGAATCAGCCCCAGCATTTT
CASSLSGGNQPQHF
>.|few|TRBJ2-2|TRBV7-9
TGTGCCAGCAGCTTAGAGGGGGGCCCTATCTCGAACACCGGGGAGCTGTTTTTT
CASSLEGGPISNTGELFF
>.|.|TRBJ2-4|TRBV7-2
TGTGCCAGCAGCACCCAGGGAGGGGGGACCAAAAACATTCAGTACTTC
CASSTQGGGTKNIQYF
>.|many|TRBJ1-2|TRBV7-2
TGTGCCAGTGAAGAGGGGGGGCTCTATGGCTACACCTTC
CASEEGGLYGYTF
>TRBD1|.|TRBJ1-1|TRBV5-6
TGTGCCAGCAGCTTGGTTGGGACAGTAAACACTGAAGCTTTCTTT
CASSLVGTVNTEAFF
>TRBD1|.|TRBJ1-5|TRBV10-3
TGTGCCATCAGTGACGGACAGGGGGCTTTACATAGCAATCAGCCCCAGCATTTT
CAISDGQGALHSNQPQHF
>.|.|TRBJ2-1|TRBV10-3
TGTGCCATCAGTGGTGGTAGCACTGAGCAGTTCTTC
CAISGGSTEQFF
>.|many|TRBJ2-5|TRBV10-3
TGTGCCATCAGTGAAGGGGGACAAGGAATCCAAGAGACCCAGTACTTC
CAISEGGQGIQETQYF
>.|few|TRBJ1-1|TRBV7-6
TGTGCCAGCAGCCGTACGGAGTTCGGCCTTTACACTGAAGCTTTCTTT
CASSRTEFGLYTEAFF
>.|.|TRBJ2-7|TRBV7-9
TGTGCCAGCAGTACGATGGAGGGCTCGCAGTACTTC
CASSTMEGSQYF
>.|.|TRBJ1-4|TRBV27
TGTGCCAGCAGCCGTGGAGGGGGGCCTTCAACTAATGAAAAACTGTTTTTT
CASSRGGGPSTNEKLFF
>.|.|TRBJ1-1|TRBV11-3
TGTGCCAGCAGACCCCTCAGCTTGGTCACTGAAGCTTTCTTT
CASRPLSLVTEAFF
>.|many|TRBJ2-1|TRBV7-9
TGTGCCGGGGTCGGGGTTGGGGGTGAGCAGTTCTTC
CAGVGVGGEQFF
>.|.|TRBJ2-2|TRBV7-8
TGTGCCAGCAGCAGACCGCGGGATTCGAACACCGGGGAGCTGTTTTTT
CASSRPRDSNTGELFF
>TRBD2|many|TRBJ2-4|TRBV7-8
TGTGCCAGCAGCCAGTGGACTAGCGGGCACGCCAAAAACATTCAGTACTTC
CASSQWTSGHAKNIQYF
>.|.|TRBJ2-4|TRBV6-2/TRBV6-3
TGTGCCAGCAGTTACTTCTCGGCGCAAAAGGACATTCAGTACTTC
CASSYFSAQKDIQYF
>TRBD1|many|TRBJ1-1|TRBV7-9
TGTGCCAGCAGGTCTCAGGGGGCCTACACTGAAGCTTTCTTT
CASRSQGAYTEAFF